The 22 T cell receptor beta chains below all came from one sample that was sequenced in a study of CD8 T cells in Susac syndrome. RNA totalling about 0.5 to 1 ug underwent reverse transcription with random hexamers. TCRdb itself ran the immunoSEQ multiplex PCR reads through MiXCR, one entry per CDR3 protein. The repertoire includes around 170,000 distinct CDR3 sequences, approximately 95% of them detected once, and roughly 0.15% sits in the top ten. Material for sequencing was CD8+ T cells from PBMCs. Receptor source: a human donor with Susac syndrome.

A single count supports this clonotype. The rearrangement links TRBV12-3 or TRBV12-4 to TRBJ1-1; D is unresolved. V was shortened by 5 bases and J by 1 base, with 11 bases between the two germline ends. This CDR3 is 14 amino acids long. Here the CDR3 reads CASSSPTRNTEAFF. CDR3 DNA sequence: TGTGCCAGCAGTAGCCCGACGAGGAACACTGAAGCTTTCTTT.

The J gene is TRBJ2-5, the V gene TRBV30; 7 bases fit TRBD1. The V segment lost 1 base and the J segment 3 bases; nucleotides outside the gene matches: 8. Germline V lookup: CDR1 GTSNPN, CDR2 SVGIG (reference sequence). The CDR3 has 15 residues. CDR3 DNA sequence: TGTGCCTGGAGTGACCCCGGACAGGAGGAAGAGACCCAGTACTTC. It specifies CAWSDPGQEEETQYF.

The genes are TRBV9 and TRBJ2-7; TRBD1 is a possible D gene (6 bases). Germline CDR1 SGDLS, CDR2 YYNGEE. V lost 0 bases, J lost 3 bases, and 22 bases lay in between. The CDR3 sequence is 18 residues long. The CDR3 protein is CASSVVWSGRGKIYEQYF. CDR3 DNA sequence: TGTGCCAGCAGCGTAGTTTGGTCAGGCAGGGGCAAAATCTACGAGCAGTACTTC.

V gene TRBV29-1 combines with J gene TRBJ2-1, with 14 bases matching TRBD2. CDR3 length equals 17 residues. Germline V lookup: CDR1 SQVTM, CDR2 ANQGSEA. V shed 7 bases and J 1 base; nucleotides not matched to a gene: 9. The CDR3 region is CSGEGLAGVASYNEQFF. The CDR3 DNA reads TGCAGCGGGGAGGGACTAGCGGGAGTGGCGTCCTACAATGAGCAGTTCTTC.

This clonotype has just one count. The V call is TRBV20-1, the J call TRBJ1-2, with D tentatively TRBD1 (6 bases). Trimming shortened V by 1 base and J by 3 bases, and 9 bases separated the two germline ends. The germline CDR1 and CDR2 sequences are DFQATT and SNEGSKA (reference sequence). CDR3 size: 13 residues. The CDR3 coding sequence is TGCAGTGCTAGAGTTGGGGGCCACTATGGCTACACCTTC. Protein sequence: CSARVGGHYGYTF.

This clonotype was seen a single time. This chain's CDR3 is CSVEAGPTEAFF. The CDR3, as DNA: TGCAGCGTTGAAGCTGGGCCCACTGAAGCTTTCTTT. The chain combines TRBV29-1 with TRBJ1-1; D is uncertain. Germline V gene data show CDR1 as SQVTM and CDR2 as ANQGSEA. Trimming took off 1 base at V and 4 bases at J, with 7 bases between the two ends. This CDR3 spans 12 amino acids.

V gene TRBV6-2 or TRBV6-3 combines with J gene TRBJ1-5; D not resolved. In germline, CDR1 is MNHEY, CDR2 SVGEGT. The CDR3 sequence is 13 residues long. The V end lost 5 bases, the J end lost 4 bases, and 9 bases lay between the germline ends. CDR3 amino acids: CASSDPGNQPQHF. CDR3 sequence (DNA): TGTGCCAGCAGTGACCCGGGGAATCAGCCCCAGCATTTT.

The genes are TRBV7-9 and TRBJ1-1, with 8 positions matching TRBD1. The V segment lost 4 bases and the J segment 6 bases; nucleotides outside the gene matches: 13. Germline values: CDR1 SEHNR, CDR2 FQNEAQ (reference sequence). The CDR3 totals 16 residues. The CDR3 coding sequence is TGTGCCAGCAGCTCACTACAGGGGGAAATGGGGTCTGAAGCTTTCTTT. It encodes CASSSLQGEMGSEAFF. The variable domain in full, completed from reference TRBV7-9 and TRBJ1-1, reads DTGVSQNPRHKITKRGQNVTFRCDPISEHNRLYWYRQTLGQGPEFLTYFQNEAQLEKSRLLSDRFSAERPKGSFSTLEIQRTEQGDSAMYLCASSSLQGEMGSEAFFGQGTRLTVV.

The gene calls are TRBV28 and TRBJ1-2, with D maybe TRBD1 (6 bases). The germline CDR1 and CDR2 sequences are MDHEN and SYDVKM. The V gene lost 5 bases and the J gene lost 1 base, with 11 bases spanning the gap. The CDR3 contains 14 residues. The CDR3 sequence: CASSTVDSNYGYTF. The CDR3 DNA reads TGTGCCAGCAGTACCGTGGACAGTAACTATGGCTACACCTTC.

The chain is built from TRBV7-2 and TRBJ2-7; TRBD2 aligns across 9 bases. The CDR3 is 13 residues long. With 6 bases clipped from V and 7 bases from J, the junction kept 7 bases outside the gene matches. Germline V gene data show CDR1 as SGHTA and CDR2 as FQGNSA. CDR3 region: CASRHLAGHEQYF. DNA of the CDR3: TGTGCCAGCAGGCACCTAGCGGGACATGAGCAGTACTTC.

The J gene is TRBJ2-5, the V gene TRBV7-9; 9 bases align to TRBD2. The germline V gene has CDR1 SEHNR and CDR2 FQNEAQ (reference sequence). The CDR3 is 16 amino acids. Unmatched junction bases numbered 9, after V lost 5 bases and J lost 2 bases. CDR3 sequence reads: CASSHGLAGSQETQYF. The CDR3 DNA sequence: TGTGCCAGCAGCCACGGGCTAGCGGGATCACAAGAGACCCAGTACTTC. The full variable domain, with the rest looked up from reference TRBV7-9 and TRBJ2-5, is DTGVSQNPRHKITKRGQNVTFRCDPISEHNRLYWYRQTLGQGPEFLTYFQNEAQLEKSRLLSDRFSAERPKGSFSTLEIQRTEQGDSAMYLCASSHGLAGSQETQYFGPGTRLLVL.

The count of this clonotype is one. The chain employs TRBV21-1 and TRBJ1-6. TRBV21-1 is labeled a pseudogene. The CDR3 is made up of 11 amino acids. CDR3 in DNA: TGTGCCAGCAGCAAAGGACAAATTGTCTACTTT. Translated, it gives CASSKGQIVYF.

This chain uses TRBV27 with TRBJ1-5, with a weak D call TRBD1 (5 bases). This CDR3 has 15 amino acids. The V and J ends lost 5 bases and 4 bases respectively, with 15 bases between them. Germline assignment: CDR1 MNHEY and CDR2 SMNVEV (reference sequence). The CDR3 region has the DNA TGTGCCAGCAGTCAACGGGACGGCGCGAATCAGCCCCAGCATTTT. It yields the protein CASSQRDGANQPQHF.

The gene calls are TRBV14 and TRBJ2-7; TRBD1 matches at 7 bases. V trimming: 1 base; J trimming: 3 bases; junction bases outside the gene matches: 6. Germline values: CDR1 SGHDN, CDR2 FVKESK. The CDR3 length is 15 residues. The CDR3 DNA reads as TGTGCCAGCAGCCAAGCGAGACAGGGAGTCTACGAGCAGTACTTC. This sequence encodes CASSQARQGVYEQYF.

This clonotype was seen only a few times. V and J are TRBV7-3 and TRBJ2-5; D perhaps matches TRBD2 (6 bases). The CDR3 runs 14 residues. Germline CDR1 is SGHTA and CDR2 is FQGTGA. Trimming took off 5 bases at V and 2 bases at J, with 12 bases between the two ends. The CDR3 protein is CASSPTGTQETQYF. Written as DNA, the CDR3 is TGTGCCAGCAGCCCTACCGGGACTCAAGAGACCCAGTACTTC.

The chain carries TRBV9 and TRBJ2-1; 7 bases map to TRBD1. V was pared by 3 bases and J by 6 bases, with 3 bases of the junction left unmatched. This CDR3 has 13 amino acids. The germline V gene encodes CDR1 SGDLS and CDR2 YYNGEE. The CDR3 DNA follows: TGTGCCAGCAGCGCGACAGGGACCAATGAGCAGTTCTTC. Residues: CASSATGTNEQFF.

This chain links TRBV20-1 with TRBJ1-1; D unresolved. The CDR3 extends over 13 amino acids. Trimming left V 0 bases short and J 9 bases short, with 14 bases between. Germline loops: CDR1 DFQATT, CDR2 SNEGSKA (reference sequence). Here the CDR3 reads CSARDAGAPQAFF. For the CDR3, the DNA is TGCAGTGCTAGAGATGCCGGTGCCCCTCAAGCTTTCTTT.

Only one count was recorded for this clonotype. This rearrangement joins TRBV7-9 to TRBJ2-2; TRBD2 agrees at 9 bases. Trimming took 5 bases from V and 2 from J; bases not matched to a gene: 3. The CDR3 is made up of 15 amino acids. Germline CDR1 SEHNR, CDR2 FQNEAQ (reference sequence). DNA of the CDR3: TGTGCCAGCAGCCTGCGGGGGGGTAACACCGGGGAGCTGTTTTTT. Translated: CASSLRGGNTGELFF. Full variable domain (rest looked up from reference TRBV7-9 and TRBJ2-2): DTGVSQNPRHKITKRGQNVTFRCDPISEHNRLYWYRQTLGQGPEFLTYFQNEAQLEKSRLLSDRFSAERPKGSFSTLEIQRTEQGDSAMYLCASSLRGGNTGELFFGEGSRLTVL.

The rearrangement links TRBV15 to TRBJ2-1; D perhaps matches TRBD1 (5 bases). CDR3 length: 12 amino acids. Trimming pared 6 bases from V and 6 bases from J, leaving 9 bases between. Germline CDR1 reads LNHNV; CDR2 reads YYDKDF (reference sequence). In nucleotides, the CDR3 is TGTGCCACCAGGGATACAGGCAATGAGCAGTTCTTC. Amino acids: CATRDTGNEQFF.

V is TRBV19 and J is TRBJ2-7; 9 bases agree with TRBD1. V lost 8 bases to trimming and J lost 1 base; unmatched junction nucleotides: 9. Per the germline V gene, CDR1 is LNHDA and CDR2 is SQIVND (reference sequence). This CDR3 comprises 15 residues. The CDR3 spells CASSLRDRASYEQYF. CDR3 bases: TGTGCCAGTTCACTCCGGGACAGGGCGTCCTACGAGCAGTACTTC.

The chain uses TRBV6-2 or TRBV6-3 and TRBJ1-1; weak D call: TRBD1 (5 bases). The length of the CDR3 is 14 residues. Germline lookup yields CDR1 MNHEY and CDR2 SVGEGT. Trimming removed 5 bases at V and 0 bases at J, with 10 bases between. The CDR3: CASSGYRLNTEAFF. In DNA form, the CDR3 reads TGTGCCAGCAGTGGGTACAGGCTGAACACTGAAGCTTTCTTT.

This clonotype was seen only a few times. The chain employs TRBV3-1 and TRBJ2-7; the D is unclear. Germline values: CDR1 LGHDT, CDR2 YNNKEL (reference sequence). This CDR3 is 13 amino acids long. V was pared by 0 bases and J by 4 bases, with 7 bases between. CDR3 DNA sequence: TGTGCCAGCAGCCAAGATGTGGGATACGAGCAGTACTTC. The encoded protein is CASSQDVGYEQYF.